Below, 2 T cell receptor beta chains from the same sample are listed, as sequenced in a study of shared clonotypes between healthy human individuals. Libraries were prepared by immunoSEQ multiplex PCR; TCRdb keeps only in-frame clonotypes and omits some of them. The sample lists approximately 530,000 clones; more than 95% were seen once. The sequenced material came from naive CD4+ T cells sorted from blood. Described subset: CD45RA+ positively selected. These receptors were collected from a woman aged 25 to 39 in good health.

The rearrangement uses TRBV6-1 and TRBJ2-1; 9 bases are a match to TRBD2. Losses at the gene ends were 6 bases for V and 6 bases for J; bases not matched to a gene: 9. This CDR3 has 15 residues. Germline CDR1 reads MNHNS; CDR2 reads SASEGT. The CDR3 nucleotides read TGTGCCAGCAGCGGCCTAGCGGGGCGGTTCAATGAGCAGTTCTTC. Encoded protein: CASSGLAGRFNEQFF.

V and J are TRBV7-9 and TRBJ1-1; TRBD1 matches 7 bases. The CDR3 totals 16 residues. With V trimmed by 1 base and J by 1 base, 6 bases remained unmatched. Germline V gives CDR1 SEHNR, CDR2 FQNEAQ (reference sequence). The CDR3 bases are TGTGCCAGCAGCTTAGGCCCGGGACAGAGGAACACTGAAGCTTTCTTT. Its translation: CASSLGPGQRNTEAFF.